The 25 T cell receptor beta chains reported below all come from one sample, sequenced in a study of T-cell reconstitution after alpha-beta-depleted transplantation in children. Unique molecular identifiers were used in preparing the TCRbeta library. One entry per CDR3 protein results from TCRdb running MiXCR on the PCR reads. The sample holds a few hundred thousand distinct CDR3 sequences, 9.5% to 15% seen once. This specimen was PBMCs from the stem cell graft donor, taken from the stem cell graft. The receptor source for this set is a human donor who donated a stem cell graft to a child with combined immunodeficiency.

The chain is built from TRBV7-9 and TRBJ2-5; D is unclear. The germline V gene has CDR1 SEHNR and CDR2 FQNEAQ (reference sequence). CDR3 length equals 14 residues. The V end lost 5 bases, the J end lost 5 bases, and 15 bases lay between the germline ends. CDR3: CASSPLGRRETQYF. The CDR3 DNA reads TGTGCCAGCAGCCCCTTAGGTAGACGGGAGACCCAGTACTTC.

The V and J genes are TRBV2 and TRBJ2-3, with 8 positions matching TRBD2. J was trimmed by 6 bases and V by 4 bases; bases with no gene match: 12. The CDR3 covers 16 residues. Germline values: CDR1 SNHLY, CDR2 FYNNEI. In DNA form, the CDR3 reads TGTGCCAGCAGTGGAATAGTACTAGCGGTCTCCGATACGCAGTATTTT. This sequence encodes CASSGIVLAVSDTQYF.

At least ten counts were recorded for this clonotype. The CDR3 DNA sequence: TGTGCCAGCAGTTACGGGCCGGGGAACACCGGGGAGCTGTTTTTT. Translation gives CASSYGPGNTGELFF. The rearrangement uses TRBV6-5 and TRBJ2-2; D remains ambiguous. The CDR3 runs 15 residues. Trimming removed 2 bases at V and 1 base at J, with 8 bases between. Germline loops: CDR1 MNHEY, CDR2 SVGAGI.

In its sample, this clonotype was seen many times. The CDR3 region is CASSWGQGAMNTGELFF. CDR3 coding DNA: TGTGCCAGCAGTTGGGGACAGGGGGCGATGAACACCGGGGAGCTGTTTTTT. V and J are TRBV12-3 or TRBV12-4 and TRBJ2-2, with 12 bases aligning to TRBD1. This CDR3 has 17 amino acids. V gave up 4 bases and J gave up 1 base; unmatched junction bases: 4.

This rearrangement joins TRBV12-3 or TRBV12-4 to TRBJ1-5, with 7 bases matching TRBD1. The CDR3 is 14 residues long. V lost 8 bases and J lost 0; bases outside the gene matches: 4. The CDR3 loop reads CASHGTDSNQPQHF. CDR3 bases: TGTGCCAGCCACGGGACAGATAGCAATCAGCCCCAGCATTTT.

On this clonotype itself: The DNA is omitted, as the CDR3 cannot be located on it reliably, and the CDR3 follows TCRdb's listing. The CDR3 here is CASSLVGTGIFF. V usage is TRBV7-2 and J usage is TRBJ2-1; TRBD1 is the table's D call, not checked against the DNA. Germline CDR1 is SGHTA and CDR2 is FQGNSA. The CDR3 length equals 12 residues, ends included.

Only a few counts were recorded for this clonotype. J is TRBJ2-5 and V is TRBV7-7, with D possibly being TRBD2 (6 bases). V was trimmed by 5 bases and J by 4 bases, leaving 14 bases between them. The CDR3 spans 14 residues. Per germline, CDR1 SSHAT and CDR2 FNYEAQ (reference sequence). The CDR3 here is CASSPTDGGETQYF. CDR3 nucleotides: TGTGCCAGCAGCCCAACGGACGGGGGAGAGACCCAGTACTTC.

Many counts were recorded for this clonotype. The V call is TRBV12-3 or TRBV12-4, the J call TRBJ1-2, with D possibly TRBD1 on 6 matching bases. Trimming pared 3 bases from V and 7 bases from J, leaving 15 bases between. The CDR3 totals 14 residues. The CDR3: CASSFRGAPSGYTF. The CDR3 bases are TGTGCCAGCAGTTTTCGGGGGGCCCCCAGTGGCTACACCTTC.

V gene TRBV3-1 combines with J gene TRBJ2-3, with a weak D call TRBD2 (5 bases). This CDR3 has 14 amino acids. The germline V gene has CDR1 LGHDT and CDR2 YNNKEL (reference sequence). The V end lost 1 base, the J end lost 4 bases, and 9 bases lay between the germline ends. CDR3 residues: CASSQVLASDTQYF. The CDR3 nucleotides are TGTGCCAGCAGCCAAGTCCTAGCCTCAGATACGCAGTATTTT.

CDR3 DNA: TGTGCCAGCAGTTATTCGTCCGGGGGAGCTGGAAACACCATATATTTT. Encoded protein: CASSYSSGGAGNTIYF. The J gene is TRBJ1-3, the V gene TRBV7-9, with a possible D match to TRBD1 (5 bases). The CDR3 has 16 amino acids. The germline V gene has CDR1 SEHNR and CDR2 FQNEAQ (reference sequence). With 6 bases removed from V and 2 bases from J, the gap between germline ends came to 17 bases.

This clonotype was recorded a few times. The chain combines TRBV7-2 with TRBJ1-1; TRBD1 aligns across 7 bases. Looked up from germline, CDR1 is SGHTA and CDR2 is FQGNSA. J gave up 4 bases and V 6 bases, and 14 bases lay outside the gene matches. CDR3 length: 16 amino acids. CDR3: CASRQTNRGGGTEAFF. The CDR3 DNA is TGTGCCAGCAGGCAAACGAACAGGGGAGGCGGCACTGAAGCTTTCTTT.

The sample holds a few counts of this clonotype. V usage is TRBV20-1 and J usage is TRBJ2-2; TRBD2 is a possible D gene (5 bases). The germline V and J ends were trimmed by 5 bases and 3 bases, with 10 bases remaining between them. The V gene's germline CDR1 is DFQATT and CDR2 SNEGSKA (reference sequence). CDR3 length: 13 residues. CDR3: CSAPGKDTGELFF. For the CDR3, the DNA is TGCAGTGCTCCCGGGAAAGACACCGGGGAGCTGTTTTTT.

The chain is built from TRBV29-1 and TRBJ2-3; 8 bases agree with TRBD2. The germline V gene encodes CDR1 SQVTM and CDR2 ANQGSEA. The CDR3 runs 17 residues. Germline trimming cut 5 bases from V and 0 bases from J; bases unmatched to any gene: 13. CDR3 coding DNA: TGCAGCGTTATGACGGAAGTACTAGCGGCTAGCACAGATACGCAGTATTTT. Translation gives CSVMTEVLAASTDTQYF.

This clonotype was recorded at least ten times. This chain links TRBV28 with TRBJ2-5; D is undetermined. V was shortened by 3 bases and J by 5 bases, with 10 bases between the two germline ends. The CDR3 totals 13 residues. From germline, CDR1 is MDHEN and CDR2 SYDVKM. Written as DNA, the CDR3 is TGTGCCAGCAGTTTCAGCAGACGGGAGACCCAGTACTTC. Protein product: CASSFSRRETQYF.

The rearrangement joins TRBV6-4 to TRBJ2-1; 7 positions match TRBD1. CDR1 is MRHNA, CDR2 SNTAGT, per germline. V lost 3 bases and J lost 0; bases outside the gene matches: 2. CDR3 length: 15 amino acids. The CDR3 coding sequence is TGTGCCAGCAGTGAAGGGGACAGCTCCTACAATGAGCAGTTCTTC. Protein sequence: CASSEGDSSYNEQFF.

This clonotype was picked up many times. This sequence joins TRBV4-3 and TRBJ2-7; D remains ambiguous. Germline CDR1 is LGHNA and CDR2 is YSLEER. Trimming took 0 bases from V and 2 from J, leaving 11 bases between them. The CDR3 runs 15 residues. CDR3 coding DNA: TGCGCCAGCAGCCAAGATTCGGCCGGCCCCTACGAGCAGTACTTC. Its translation: CASSQDSAGPYEQYF.

The chain joins TRBV4-3 to TRBJ1-4; D uncertain. V was clipped by 0 bases and J by 2 bases, with 19 bases between them. Per the germline V gene, CDR1 is LGHNA and CDR2 is YSLEER. CDR3 length: 19 residues. CDR3 in DNA: TGCGCCAGCAGCCAAGATCTTCCGTGGGAGGGAGGTACTAATGAAAAACTGTTTTTT. Translation gives CASSQDLPWEGGTNEKLFF.

The chain uses TRBV6-5 and TRBJ1-5, with D hard to call. V gave up 5 bases and J gave up 5 bases, with 10 bases separating them. This CDR3 region has 13 residues. Germline-derived CDR1 and CDR2 are MNHEY and SVGAGI. DNA of the CDR3: TGTGCCAGCAGTAGGGCCGGGGATCAGCCCCAGCATTTT. This gives the protein CASSRAGDQPQHF.

This clonotype has ten or more counts. V is TRBV6-2 or TRBV6-3 and J is TRBJ2-3; no clear D. The CDR3 is 14 amino acids. Germline CDR1 and CDR2: MNHEY and SVGEGT. The V end was cut by 4 bases, the J end by 5 bases, with 13 bases between. CDR3 in DNA: TGTGCCAGCAGTTGGCAGGAAGTTAGAGATACGCAGTATTTT. Translated: CASSWQEVRDTQYF.

The J gene is TRBJ2-1, the V gene TRBV5-1; 8 nucleotides match TRBD2. CDR3 length equals 14 residues. V shed 1 base, J shed 5 bases, and the junction held 2 bases outside the gene matches. Per the germline V gene, CDR1 is SGHRS and CDR2 is YFSETQ. The CDR3 DNA sequence: TGCGCCAGCAGCTTGCCAGCGGGGGACAATGAGCAGTTCTTC. Amino acids: CASSLPAGDNEQFF.

The chain joins TRBV7-2 to TRBJ1-2; D uncertain. With 1 base removed from V and 9 bases from J, the gap between germline ends came to 9 bases. CDR3 length: 12 amino acids. The germline V gene has CDR1 SGHTA and CDR2 FQGNSA. In DNA, the CDR3 is TGTGCCAGCAGCTTAGACTCCATCAGCTACACCTTC. Its translation is CASSLDSISYTF. The full variable domain, with the rest looked up from reference TRBV7-2 and TRBJ1-2, is GAGVSQSPSNKVTEKGKDVELRCDPISGHTALYWYRQSLGQGLEFLIYFQGNSAPDKSGLPSDRFSAERTGGSVSTLTIQRTQQEDSAVYLCASSLDSISYTFGSGTRLTVV.

This clonotype was seen more than once but under ten times. V gene TRBV7-2 combines with J gene TRBJ2-7; 8 nucleotides line up with TRBD2. Germline-derived CDR1 and CDR2 are SGHTA and FQGNSA. V lost 4 bases, J lost 0 bases, and 5 bases stayed unmatched. There are 15 residues in the CDR3. The CDR3 here is CASSWQSGSSYEQYF. CDR3 DNA: TGTGCCAGCAGCTGGCAAAGCGGGAGCTCCTACGAGCAGTACTTC.

This clonotype was counted only a few times. The chain couples TRBV20-1 to TRBJ1-5; 7 bases line up with TRBD1. The junction had 7 bases not matched to a gene; V was cut back by 3 bases and J by 2 bases. Germline V CDR1 and CDR2: DFQATT, SNEGSKA (reference sequence). This CDR3 has 15 residues. CDR3 loop: CSASRPGGGNQPQHF. CDR3 DNA sequence: TGCAGTGCTAGCCGTCCAGGGGGGGGCAATCAGCCCCAGCATTTT.

This clonotype occurred many times. The rearrangement links TRBV6-1 to TRBJ2-1; 10 bases match TRBD2. The V gene end was trimmed by 2 bases and the J gene end by 2 bases; junction bases not matched to a gene: 0. The CDR3 runs to 15 residues. CDR1 is MNHNS, CDR2 SASEGT, per germline. The chain's CDR3 is CASSETSGAYNEQFF. The CDR3 bases are TGTGCCAGCAGTGAAACTAGCGGGGCCTACAATGAGCAGTTCTTC.

V and J are TRBV3-1 and TRBJ2-7, with 9 positions matching TRBD1. V lost 4 bases and J lost 9; bases outside the gene matches: 10. The germline V gene encodes CDR1 LGHDT and CDR2 YNNKEL (reference sequence). The CDR3 sequence is 14 residues long. The CDR3 reads CASSLGTGKSAQYF. CDR3 nucleotides: TGTGCCAGCAGCCTCGGGACAGGGAAATCTGCGCAGTACTTC.